Listed below are T cell receptor beta chains from one sample, sequenced in a study of Ad26.COV2.S vaccination and SARS-CoV-2 variants. Measured with immunoSEQ multiplex PCR; TCRdb has only the in-frame clones, and not every one. The sample holds approximately 360,000 clones, about 83% seen once. Here the sequenced sample was peripheral blood, taken in a trial of Ad26.COV2.S vaccine versus placebo. These TCRs come from a person aged 18-65 years who received the Ad26.COV2.S COVID-19 vaccine or a placebo. The CDR3 runs from the conserved cysteine through the conserved F or W. A D gene is named only where the DNA matches it firmly. A clone size is listed for some rows: how often the clone was seen (once, few, many), or a class if it is expanded.

j_call | v_call | clone_size | d_call | cdr3_aa | cdr3_nt
TRBJ2-2 | TRBV27 | - | - | CASSWNTGELFF | TGTGCCAGCAGTTGGAACACCGGGGAGCTGTTTTTT
TRBJ1-1 | TRBV25-1 | - | - | CASSGWDGGIAEAFF | TGTGCCAGCAGTGGATGGGACGGGGGAATCGCTGAAGCTTTCTTT
TRBJ2-3 | TRBV7-9 | - | - | CASSLDPSTDTQYF | TGTGCCAGCAGCTTAGATCCCAGCACAGATACGCAGTATTTT
TRBJ1-1 | TRBV2 | - | TRBD1 | CASRITGAMNTEAFF | TGTGCCAGCAGGATCACAGGGGCGATGAACACTGAAGCTTTCTTT
TRBJ2-3 | TRBV9 | - | TRBD2 | CASSGTSGGTDTQYF | TGTGCCAGCAGCGGTACTAGCGGGGGCACAGATACGCAGTATTTT
TRBJ2-7 | TRBV19 | - | - | CASSLGGYEQYF | TGTGCCAGTAGCCTGGGGGGCTACGAGCAGTACTTC
TRBJ2-7 | TRBV2 | - | TRBD1 | CAISTGATGYEQYF | TGTGCCATCTCGACAGGGGCCACTGGCTACGAGCAGTACTTC
TRBJ2-1 | TRBV7-9 | - | - | CASSLEATLNEQFF | TGTGCCAGCAGCTTAGAGGCAACCCTCAATGAGCAGTTCTTC
TRBJ2-3 | TRBV11-3 | - | - | CASSLSPDTQYF | TGTGCCAGCTCACTCAGCCCAGATACGCAGTATTTT
TRBJ2-7 | TRBV7-9 | - | - | CASKTQGSPFEEQYF | TGTGCCAGCAAGACTCAGGGGTCCCCCTTCGAAGAGCAGTACTTC
TRBJ2-2 | TRBV10-3 | - | TRBD1 | CAIRGQVRTGELFF | TGTGCCATCAGGGGACAGGTCCGGACCGGGGAGCTGTTTTTT
TRBJ1-3 | TRBV9 | - | - | CASSGQVDGNTIYF | TGTGCCAGCAGCGGACAGGTGGATGGAAACACCATATATTTT
TRBJ1-6 | TRBV15 | - | - | CATSSDWTTFNNSPLHF | TGTGCCACCAGCAGTGACTGGACCACCTTTAATAATTCACCCCTCCACTTT
TRBJ2-7 | TRBV7-9 | - | TRBD1 | CASSSSGTGINEQYF | TGTGCCAGCAGCTCGTCCGGGACAGGGATCAACGAGCAGTACTTC
TRBJ1-2 | TRBV4-1 | few | - | CASSGVGGYTF | TGCGCCAGCAGCGGGGTGGGCGGCTACACCTTC
TRBJ1-2 | TRBV5-1 | once | - | CASSFLQGRTLNYGYTF | TGCGCCAGCAGCTTCTTACAGGGACGTACCCTTAACTATGGCTACACCTTC
TRBJ2-2 | TRBV3-1/TRBV3-2 | few | TRBD2 | CASSRVRLADNTGELFF | TGTGCCAGCAGCCGCGTTCGACTAGCGGATAACACCGGGGAGCTGTTTTTT
TRBJ1-2 | TRBV23-1 | - | - | CASFPPPDRINYGYTF | TGCGCCAGCTTCCCACCCCCCGACAGGATAAACTATGGCTACACCTTC
TRBJ1-2 | TRBV6-6 | - | TRBD1 | CASSVGQGSSYGYTF | TGTGCCAGCAGTGTTGGACAGGGTTCGAGCTATGGCTACACCTTC
TRBJ1-2 | TRBV19 | once | TRBD1 | CASSTGGYNGYTF | TGTGCCAGTAGTACAGGGGGGTACAATGGCTACACCTTC
TRBJ1-5 | TRBV2 | few | - | CASSEARQSNQPQHF | TGTGCCAGCAGTGAAGCGAGGCAGAGCAATCAGCCCCAGCATTTT
TRBJ2-2 | TRBV6-1 | - | TRBD2 | CASSAQIAGDGGELFF | TGTGCCAGCAGTGCCCAAATAGCGGGAGACGGCGGGGAGCTGTTTTTT
TRBJ2-3 | TRBV7-9 | - | TRBD2 | CASSHGTRRDATDTQYF | TGTGCCAGCAGTCACGGGACTAGGAGGGATGCCACAGATACGCAGTATTTT
TRBJ1-1 | TRBV3-1/TRBV3-2 | - | TRBD1 | CASSPRTGNTEAFF | TGTGCCAGCAGCCCACGGACAGGGAACACTGAAGCTTTCTTT
TRBJ2-1 | TRBV4-1 | - | - | CASSHPWSGSSYNEQFF | TGCGCCAGCAGCCATCCCTGGAGCGGTAGCTCCTACAATGAGCAGTTCTTC
TRBJ2-7 | TRBV19 | - | - | CASSIGPGEQYF | TGTGCCAGTAGTATCGGACCGGGCGAGCAGTACTTC
TRBJ1-3 | TRBV19 | few | - | CATLDGGSGNTIYF | TGTGCCACCCTAGACGGAGGCTCTGGAAACACCATATATTTT
TRBJ1-4 | TRBV2 | - | - | CASMYVINEKLFF | TGTGCCAGCATGTACGTGATTAATGAAAAACTGTTTTTT
TRBJ2-1 | TRBV3-1/TRBV3-2 | - | - | CASSHQREQGRFF | TGTGCCAGCAGCCACCAGCGAGAACAGGGCCGGTTCTTC
TRBJ1-5 | TRBV19 | - | - | CASSSSWNQPQHF | TGTGCCAGTAGTAGTAGTTGGAATCAGCCCCAGCATTTT
TRBJ1-1 | TRBV6-5 | - | TRBD1 | CASSPDRGGAEAFF | TGTGCCAGCAGTCCCGACAGGGGAGGCGCTGAAGCTTTCTTT
TRBJ1-6 | TRBV7-9 | - | - | CASSLALHRETYSPLHF | TGTGCCAGCAGCTTAGCGTTGCACAGGGAAACATATTCACCCCTCCACTTT
TRBJ2-7 | TRBV5-1 | - | - | CASSFGGSLYEQYF | TGCGCCAGCAGCTTTGGGGGATCCCTCTACGAGCAGTACTTC
TRBJ2-3 | TRBV2 | - | TRBD2 | CAVGAGGLSDTQYF | TGTGCCGTCGGGGCGGGGGGACTCTCCGATACGCAGTATTTT
TRBJ2-3 | TRBV7-9 | - | - | CASSSASTDTQYF | TGTGCCAGCAGCTCTGCTAGCACAGATACGCAGTATTTT
TRBJ2-5 | TRBV6-2/TRBV6-3 | - | TRBD1 | CASSRTGVRGETQYF | TGTGCCAGCAGTAGGACAGGGGTGAGGGGAGAGACCCAGTACTTC
TRBJ2-1 | TRBV9 | - | - | CASSVEQGYNEQFF | TGTGCCAGCAGCGTAGAACAGGGCTACAATGAGCAGTTCTTC
TRBJ1-2 | TRBV7-2 | - | - | CASSLGSGIGGYTF | TGTGCCAGCAGCTTGGGGTCAGGGATAGGTGGCTACACCTTC
TRBJ1-4 | TRBV6-5 | - | - | CASRDSWAVDEKLFF | TGTGCCAGCAGAGACTCCTGGGCGGTGGATGAAAAACTGTTTTTT
TRBJ1-2 | TRBV20-1 | once | - | CSASGGARYGYTF | TGCAGTGCTAGTGGGGGGGCGCGATATGGCTACACCTTC
TRBJ2-7 | TRBV5-4 | few | - | CASSFSYEQYF | TGTGCCAGCAGCTTCTCCTACGAGCAGTACTTC